What follows are 9 T cell receptor beta chains derived from one specimen sequenced in a study of sequential checkpoint blockade in melanoma. Treatment of the sample: randomized to nivolumab then ipilimumab (arm A) or the reverse (arm B). Here immunoSEQ multiplex PCR was the method, and the copy in TCRdb shows in-frame clones only, minus some. The table includes about 12,000 clones, around 85% detected once. This sample comprised CD8+ T cells sorted from blood (inferred from file names), obtained from a patient given nivolumab and ipilimumab in sequence. These receptors came from a human donor with melanoma.

The rearrangement uses TRBV15 and TRBJ2-1; 9 bases match TRBD2. This CDR3 comprises 13 residues. The germline CDR1 and CDR2 sequences are LNHNV and YYDKDF (reference sequence). V trimming: 6 bases; J trimming: 10 bases; junction bases outside the gene matches: 7. The CDR3 DNA sequence: TGTGCCACCAGGACTAGCGGAGCCGAGGAGCAGTTCTTC. This translates into CATRTSGAEEQFF.

The chain carries TRBV6-6 and TRBJ2-1, with a weak D call TRBD1 (6 bases). The CDR3 extends over 13 amino acids. Germline V lookup: CDR1 MNHNY, CDR2 SVGAGI (reference sequence). Trimming removed 0 bases from V and 7 bases from J, with 7 bases in between. CDR3 nucleotides: TGTGCCAGCAGTTACTCTAGGGGGAATGAGCAGTTCTTC. It is translated as CASSYSRGNEQFF.

This clone was recorded a few times. This chain uses TRBV10-3 with TRBJ1-5; TRBD1 aligns across 8 bases. The germline gives CDR1 ENHRY, CDR2 SYGVKD. There are 12 residues in the CDR3. Trimming took 3 bases from V and 16 from J; bases not matched to a gene: 8. This CDR3 is CAISEGQGAEHF. The CDR3, as DNA: TGTGCCATCAGTGAAGGTCAGGGGGCCGAACATTTT.

The chain carries TRBV13 and TRBJ1-2; D gene ambiguous. CDR1 PRHDT and CDR2 FYEKMQ come from the germline V gene (reference sequence). There are 18 residues in the CDR3. Trimming pared 4 bases from V and 5 bases from J, leaving 26 bases between. The CDR3 DNA sequence: TGTGCCAGCAGCTCTATCACGGGAGTAGTTTTGGAGACGTATGGCTACACCTTC. Its translation is CASSSITGVVLETYGYTF.

This clone was seen once. V usage is TRBV6-5 and J usage is TRBJ1-6; 7 bases align to TRBD1. The length of the CDR3 is 14 residues. The V gene end was trimmed by 2 bases and the J gene end by 7 bases; junction bases not matched to a gene: 2. CDR1 and CDR2 (germline): MNHEY, SVGAGI. The CDR3 sequence: CASSYEGANSPLHF. Here the CDR3 DNA reads TGTGCCAGCAGTTACGAGGGGGCCAATTCACCCCTCCACTTT.

This sequence joins TRBV5-6 and TRBJ1-4; 7 nucleotides agree with TRBD1. Germline V lookup: CDR1 SGHDT, CDR2 YYEEEE. Losses at the gene ends were 0 bases for V and 4 bases for J; bases not matched to a gene: 9. The CDR3 has 17 residues. CDR3 residues: CASSLERGRVGNEKLFF. The CDR3 bases are TGTGCCAGCAGCTTGGAGAGGGGGCGCGTCGGTAATGAAAAACTGTTTTTT.

The chain has TRBV27 and TRBJ1-5, with 9 bases fitting TRBD1. This CDR3 region has 16 residues. Germline CDR1 reads MNHEY; CDR2 reads SMNVEV (reference sequence). J gave up 1 base and V 5 bases, and 6 bases lay outside the gene matches. CDR3 in amino acids: CASSPTTGGSNQPQHF. CDR3 nucleotide sequence: TGTGCCAGCAGTCCCACGACAGGGGGAAGCAATCAGCCCCAGCATTTT.

J is TRBJ2-7 and V is TRBV4-2; TRBD1 matches 7 bases. The CDR3 consists of 16 residues. CDR1 and CDR2 (germline): LGHNA, YNFKEQ. The V and J ends lost 0 bases and 2 bases, in that order; junction bases with no gene match: 7. CDR3 sequence (DNA): TGTGCCAGCAGCCAAGAGGGGTGGACAGGCACCTACGAGCAGTACTTC. Its translation: CASSQEGWTGTYEQYF.

The J gene is TRBJ2-1, the V gene TRBV11-3; TRBD2 might be the D (7 bases). This CDR3 has 16 amino acids. From germline, CDR1 is SGHNT and CDR2 YENEEA. V lost 2 bases to trimming and J lost 0 bases, with 11 bases between them. CDR3: CASSLWGGSSYNEQFF. The DNA of the CDR3 is TGTGCCAGCAGCTTATGGGGGGGCAGCTCCTACAATGAGCAGTTCTTC.